This entry features one T cell receptor (beta chain) sequence. It lacks a known antigen. No base-level quality is on record; no much larger clone is a single base apart. The data belong to a study of blood T cells in healthy people across ages (dated by TCRdb to 2015 to 2017). Background for the entire study: Template switching captured roughly one uniquely barcoded TCR beta cDNA molecule per two T cells in model experiments. To avoid experimental bias, donors of different ages were randomly spread across the sequencing lanes. The study analyzed two additional independent replicas of 1 million unique cDNA reads from the same blood draw for two donors, one aged 18 to 29 and one aged 80 or older. Four age groups were formed from the donors: young (average approximately 15 years), middle-aged (around 41), aged (about 62) and long-lived (approximately 80). To track age-related changes in TCR beta repertoire diversity, the study relied on deep sequencing normalized with unique cDNA molecular identifiers.

Study-level results and caveats: Estimates of total diversity from one million sequenced T cells were regarded as lower bounds and underestimates. Because the CMV infection status of the donors was unknown, age-related changes in expanded clonotypes may potentially have been confounded. As age increased, observed TCR beta diversity per million T cells dropped in a roughly linear way, and a significant reduction was already evident by age about 40. Observed TCR beta diversity correlated strongly with the percentage of naive T cells measured by flow cytometry. Compared with the aged group, the long-lived group had more naive CD4+ T cells, fewer expanded clones and increased TCR diversity, a pattern suggesting age selection. Conclusive comparison of naive and antigen-experienced compartments was prevented by the profiling of bulk unsorted PBMCs.

The donors were 40 or so Caucasian individuals from Russia, aged 6 to 90 years, who were systemically healthy. Ten milliliters of peripheral blood were drawn from each donor into EDTA-treated Vacutainer tubes. Ficoll-Paque density-gradient centrifugation was used to isolate PBMCs, with at least 7 million per sample. Total RNA, at least 6 micrograms per sample, was extracted from PBMCs with Trizol reagent. For every donor, flow cytometry on a PBMC aliquot measured the percentage of naive CD45RAhigh/CD27high T cells. The library was produced with 5' RACE. The instrument given in TCRdb is Illumina HiSeq 2500. The second PCR ran for roughly 7 to 12 cycles and used a J-beta primer mix along with a sample-barcoded 5' primer. A template-switch 5' adaptor carrying 12 random nucleotides introduced a unique molecular identifier onto each TCR beta cDNA molecule. At least 3 million CDR3-containing paired-end reads were obtained from each sample. First-strand cDNA synthesis was performed from all RNA using the Mint cDNA synthesis kit, with priming by a TRBC-specific oligonucleotide. After uracil-DNA glycosylase treatment, a first 18-cycle PCR used universal primers M1SS and BC2_uni_R on all cDNA. Per the source publication's procedure: For normalization, 1 million high-quality reads were randomly selected from each sample, with every read carrying a distinct molecular identifier. Reads sharing molecular identifiers were discarded rather than binned into consensus sequences. CDR3 identification, clonotype clustering and error correction used MiTCR with a Q25 quality threshold and the strictest error-elimination algorithm. Lower-bound total TCR beta diversity was estimated with a nonparametric unseen species model using Euler transformation. Starting from the raw public reads, TCRdb applied fastp trimming at Q25, assembled clones with MiXCR and retained in-frame beta chains. Rows with a matching CDR3 protein are joined into one entry that keeps the most common DNA and genes. TCRdb, not the authors, supplied the V and J calls. The table for this sample lists approximately 770,000 distinct CDR3 sequences; roughly 60% of them were counted only once. The ten largest account for approximately 20% of the sample.

This clonotype was obtained from a man aged 25 to 40 in good health. Sequenced material: blood.

The sequenced DNA: TGTGCCAGCAGCCCTCTTACGGGACAGGTCTCCTACGAGCAGTACTTC. This encodes CASSPLTGQVSYEQYF. The rearrangement joined TRBV7-8 to TRBJ2-7; TRBD1 fits 8 bases in the junction. From the cysteine up to the phenylalanine, the CDR3 has a length of 16 residues. Only the CDR3 part of the read is kept: 48 bases, read in frame from the first base. Here V drops 5 bases and J drops 0 bases, and the junction holds 9 bases not matched to any gene. The germline V gene supplies CDR1 SGHVS and CDR2 FQNEAQ.